The sequence of this T cell receptor (beta chain) was determined in a study of blood T cell repertoires in COVID-19. The CDR3 loop spans 18 amino acids. With 2 bases clipped from V and 1 base from J, the junction kept 12 bases outside the gene matches. Germline CDR1 MGHRA, CDR2 YSYEKL. Assay used: immunoSEQ multiplex PCR; TCRdb lists only in-frame clones, some missing. The sample has approximately 330,000 clones; about 90% are singletons. The sequence was obtained from a woman aged 25 to 39 who had recovered from COVID-19. Sequencing was carried out using PBMCs or T cells enriched from blood (not recorded which). The chain carries TRBV4-1 and TRBJ1-2; 8 bases map to TRBD1. CDR3 sequence reads: CASSQTRDRRRDNYGYTF. The CDR3 DNA reads TGCGCCAGCAGCCAAACCCGGGACAGGCGGCGGGATAACTATGGCTACACCTTC.